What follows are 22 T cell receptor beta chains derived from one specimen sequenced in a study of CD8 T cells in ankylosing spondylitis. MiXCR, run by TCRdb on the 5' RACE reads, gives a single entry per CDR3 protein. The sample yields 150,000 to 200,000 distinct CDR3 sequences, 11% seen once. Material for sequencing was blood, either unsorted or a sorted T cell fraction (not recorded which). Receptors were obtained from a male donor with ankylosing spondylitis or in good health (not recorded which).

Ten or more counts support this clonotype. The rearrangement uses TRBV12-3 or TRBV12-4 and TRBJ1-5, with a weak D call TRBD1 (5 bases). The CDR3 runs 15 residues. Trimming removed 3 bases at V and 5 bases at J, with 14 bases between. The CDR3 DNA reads TGTGCCAGCAGTTTGGGGCGGGACGGCTATCAGCCCCAGCATTTT. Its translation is CASSLGRDGYQPQHF.

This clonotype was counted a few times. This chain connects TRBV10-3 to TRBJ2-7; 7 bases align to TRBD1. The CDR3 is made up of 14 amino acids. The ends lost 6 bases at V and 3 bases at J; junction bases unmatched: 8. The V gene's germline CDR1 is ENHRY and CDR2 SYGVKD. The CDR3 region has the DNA TGTGCCATCAGAAGGGACAGCGAAGGCTACGAGCAGTACTTC. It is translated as CAIRRDSEGYEQYF.

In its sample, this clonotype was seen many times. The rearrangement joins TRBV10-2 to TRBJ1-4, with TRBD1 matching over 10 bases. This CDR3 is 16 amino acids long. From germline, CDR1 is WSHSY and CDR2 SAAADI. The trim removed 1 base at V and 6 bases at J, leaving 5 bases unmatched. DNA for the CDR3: TGCGCCAGCAGTGAGTTCTCCGGGACAGGGGATGAAAAACTGTTTTTT. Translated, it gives CASSEFSGTGDEKLFF.

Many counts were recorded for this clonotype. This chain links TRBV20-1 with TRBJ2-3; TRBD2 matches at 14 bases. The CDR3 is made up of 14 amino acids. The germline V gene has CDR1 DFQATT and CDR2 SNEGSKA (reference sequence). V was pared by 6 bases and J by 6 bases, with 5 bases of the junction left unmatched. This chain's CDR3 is CSARLAGGGDTQYF. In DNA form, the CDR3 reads TGCAGTGCCAGACTAGCGGGAGGGGGGGATACGCAGTATTTT.

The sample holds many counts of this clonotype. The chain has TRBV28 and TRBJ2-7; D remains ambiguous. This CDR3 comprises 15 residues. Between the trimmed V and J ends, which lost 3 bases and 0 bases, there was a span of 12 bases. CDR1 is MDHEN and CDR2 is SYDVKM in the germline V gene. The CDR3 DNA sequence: TGTGCCAGCAGTTTCCAGGTGGGAACCTCCTACGAGCAGTACTTC. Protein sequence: CASSFQVGTSYEQYF.

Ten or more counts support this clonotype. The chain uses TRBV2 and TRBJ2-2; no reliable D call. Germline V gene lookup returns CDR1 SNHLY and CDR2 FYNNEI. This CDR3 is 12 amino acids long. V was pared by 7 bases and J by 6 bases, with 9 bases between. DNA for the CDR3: TGTGCCAGCAATTATTTCCCCGGGGAGCTGTTTTTT. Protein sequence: CASNYFPGELFF.

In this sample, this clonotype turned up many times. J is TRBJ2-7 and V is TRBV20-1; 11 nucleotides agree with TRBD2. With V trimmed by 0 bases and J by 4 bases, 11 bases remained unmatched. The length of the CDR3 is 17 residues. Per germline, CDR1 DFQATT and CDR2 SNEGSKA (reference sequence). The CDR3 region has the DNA TGCAGTGCTAGAGATCGAGTACCCACTAGCGGGAGTTACGAGCAGTACTTC. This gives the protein CSARDRVPTSGSYEQYF.

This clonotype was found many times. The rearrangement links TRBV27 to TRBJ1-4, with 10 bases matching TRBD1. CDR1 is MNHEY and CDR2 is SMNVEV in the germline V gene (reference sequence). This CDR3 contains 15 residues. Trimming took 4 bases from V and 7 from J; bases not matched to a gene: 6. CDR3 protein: CASSSRQGAGEKLFF. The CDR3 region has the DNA TGTGCCAGCAGTTCACGACAGGGGGCCGGTGAAAAACTGTTTTTT.

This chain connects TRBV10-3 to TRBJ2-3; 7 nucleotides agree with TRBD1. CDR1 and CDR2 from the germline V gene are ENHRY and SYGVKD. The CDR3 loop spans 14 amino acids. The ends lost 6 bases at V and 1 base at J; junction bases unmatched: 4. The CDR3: CAIRGQGGTDTQYF. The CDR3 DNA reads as TGTGCCATCAGGGGCCAGGGGGGCACAGATACGCAGTATTTT.

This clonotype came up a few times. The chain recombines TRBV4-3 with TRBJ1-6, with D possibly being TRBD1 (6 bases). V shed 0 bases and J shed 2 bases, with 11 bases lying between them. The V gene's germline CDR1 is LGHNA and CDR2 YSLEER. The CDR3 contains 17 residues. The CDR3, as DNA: TGCGCCAGCAGCCAAGATACAGGGAGCGCCTATAATTCACCCCTCCACTTT. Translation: CASSQDTGSAYNSPLHF.

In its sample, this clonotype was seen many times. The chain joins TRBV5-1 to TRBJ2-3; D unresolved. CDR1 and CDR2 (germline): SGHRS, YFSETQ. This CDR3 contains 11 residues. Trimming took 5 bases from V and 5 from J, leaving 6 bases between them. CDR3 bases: TGCGCCAGCAGGGAACAAGATACGCAGTATTTT. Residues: CASREQDTQYF. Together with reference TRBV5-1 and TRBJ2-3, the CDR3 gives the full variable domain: KAGVTQTPRYLIKTRGQQVTLSCSPISGHRSVSWYQQTPGQGLQFLFEYFSETQRNKGNFPGRFSGRQFSNSRSEMNVSTLELGDSALYLCASREQDTQYFGPGTRLTVL.

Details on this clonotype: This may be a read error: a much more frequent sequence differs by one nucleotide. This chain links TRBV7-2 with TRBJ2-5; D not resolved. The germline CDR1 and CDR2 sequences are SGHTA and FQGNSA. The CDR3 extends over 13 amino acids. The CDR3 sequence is CVSSLGLPETQYF. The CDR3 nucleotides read TGTGTCAGCAGCTTAGGGCTACCCGAGACCCAGTACTTC.

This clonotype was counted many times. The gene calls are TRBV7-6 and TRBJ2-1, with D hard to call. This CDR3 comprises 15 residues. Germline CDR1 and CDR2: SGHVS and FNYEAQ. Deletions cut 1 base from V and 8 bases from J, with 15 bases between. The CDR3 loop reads CASSLEALIVDEQFF. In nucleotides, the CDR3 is TGTGCCAGCAGCTTAGAGGCCTTAATCGTGGATGAGCAGTTCTTC.

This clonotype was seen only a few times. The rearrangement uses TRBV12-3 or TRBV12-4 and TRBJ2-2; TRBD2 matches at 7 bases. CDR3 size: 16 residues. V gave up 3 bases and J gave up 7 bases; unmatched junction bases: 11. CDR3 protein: CASSFSLVRENGELFF. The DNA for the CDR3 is TGTGCCAGCAGTTTCAGTCTCGTGCGGGAGAACGGGGAGCTGTTTTTT.

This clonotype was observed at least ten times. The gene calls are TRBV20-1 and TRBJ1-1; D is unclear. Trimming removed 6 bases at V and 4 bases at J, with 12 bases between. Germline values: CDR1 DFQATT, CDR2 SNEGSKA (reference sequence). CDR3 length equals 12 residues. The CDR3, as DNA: TGCAGTGCCGCGAGAGAGGGCACTGAAGCTTTCTTT. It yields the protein CSAAREGTEAFF.

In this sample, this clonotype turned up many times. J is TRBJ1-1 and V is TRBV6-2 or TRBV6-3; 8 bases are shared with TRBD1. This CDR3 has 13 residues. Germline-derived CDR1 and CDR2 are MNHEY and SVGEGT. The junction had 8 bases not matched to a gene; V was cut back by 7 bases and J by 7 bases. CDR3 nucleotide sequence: TGTGCCAGCAATGACAGGGGCCCGGTTGAAGCTTTCTTT. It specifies CASNDRGPVEAFF.

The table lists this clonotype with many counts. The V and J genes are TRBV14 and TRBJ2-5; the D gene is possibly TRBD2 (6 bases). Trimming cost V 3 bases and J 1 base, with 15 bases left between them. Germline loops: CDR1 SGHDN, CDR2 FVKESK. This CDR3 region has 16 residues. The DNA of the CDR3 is TGTGCCAGCAGCCAGGGGGACGCGGGATTCCAAGAGACCCAGTACTTC. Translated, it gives CASSQGDAGFQETQYF.

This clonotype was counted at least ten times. The CDR3 DNA sequence: TGTGCCAGCAGTTACTCGACACAGGCCTCCTACGAGCAGTACTTC. Its protein product is CASSYSTQASYEQYF. The V call is TRBV6-5, the J call TRBJ2-7; D may be TRBD1 (5 bases). There are 15 residues in the CDR3. Germline V CDR1 and CDR2: MNHEY, SVGAGI. V lost 0 bases to trimming and J lost 0 bases, with 9 bases between them.

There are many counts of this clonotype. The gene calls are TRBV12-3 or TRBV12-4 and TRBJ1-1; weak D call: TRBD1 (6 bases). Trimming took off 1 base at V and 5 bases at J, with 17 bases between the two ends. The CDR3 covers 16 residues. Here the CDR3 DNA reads TGTGCCAGCAGTTTAGATAGTTGGGGGGGGCGGACTGAAGCTTTCTTT. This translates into CASSLDSWGGRTEAFF.

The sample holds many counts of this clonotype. For the CDR3, the DNA is TGTGCCAGCTCACAGAACAGAGCAACTAATGAAAAACTGTTTTTT. Translating it yields CASSQNRATNEKLFF. The chain is built from TRBV18 and TRBJ1-4; D remains ambiguous. The germline V gene has CDR1 KGHSH and CDR2 LQKENI. V lost 4 bases to trimming and J lost 0 bases, with 9 bases between them. The CDR3 extends over 15 amino acids. Looking up the rest from reference TRBV18 and TRBJ1-4 gives the full variable domain: NAGVMQNPRHLVRRRGQEARLRCSPMKGHSHVYWYRQLPEEGLKFMVYLQKENIIDESGMPKERFSAEFPKEGPSILRIQQVVRGDSAAYFCASSQNRATNEKLFFGSGTQLSVL.

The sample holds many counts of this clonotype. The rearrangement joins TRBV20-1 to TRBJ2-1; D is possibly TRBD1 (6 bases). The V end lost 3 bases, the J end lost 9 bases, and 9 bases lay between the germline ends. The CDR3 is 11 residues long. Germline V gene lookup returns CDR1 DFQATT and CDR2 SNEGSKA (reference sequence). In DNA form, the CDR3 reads TGCAGTGCTAGGTCAGGGGTTGAGCAGTTCTTC. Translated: CSARSGVEQFF.

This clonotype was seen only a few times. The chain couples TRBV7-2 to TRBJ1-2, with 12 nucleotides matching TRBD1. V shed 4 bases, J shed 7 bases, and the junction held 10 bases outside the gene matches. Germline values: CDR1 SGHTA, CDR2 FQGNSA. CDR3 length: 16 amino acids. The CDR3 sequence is CASSSAPGQGASGYTF. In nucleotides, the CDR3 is TGTGCCAGCAGCTCGGCACCGGGACAGGGGGCGAGTGGCTACACCTTC.